This T cell receptor beta chain was recovered during a study of blood T cell repertoires in COVID-19. Study-wide context: The United States, Italy and Spain supplied acute and convalescent COVID-19 samples. The analysed material was cDNA or gDNA that came from T cells, B-cell-depleted T cells, or PBMCs.

V shed 3 bases and J shed 9 bases, with 23 bases lying between them. In germline, CDR1 is KGHDR, CDR2 SFDVKD. The CDR3 runs to 17 residues. Followed longitudinally, the Seattle patients had been enrolled during active infection. In the original processing: The assay estimated nucleated cells by amplifying reference gene primers. TCRdb's table, derived via immunoSEQ multiplex PCR, lists solely in-frame clones and lacks some. V, J and clone size reflect that table, while D and trimming were determined from the DNA. The sample lists under 200,000 clones; around 86% were seen once. Sequenced input: peripheral blood. This sequence was found in a woman older than 75 with COVID-19, enrolled during active disease. The chain carries TRBV24-1 and TRBJ2-1, with a possible D match to TRBD1 (5 bases). CDR3 residues: CATSDGDTEASRGEQFF. The CDR3 region has the DNA TGTGCCACCAGTGATGGAGATACAGAGGCCTCAAGGGGTGAGCAGTTCTTC.